This entry features one TCR beta chain sequence. What it binds is not known. The record originates from a study of CD8+CD57+ T cells in acquired aplastic anemia. Study outcomes and limitations: Overlapping CD8+ CDR3 repertoires of patients and controls contained twenty-nine shared sequences. Patients were compared with controls for CD8+ Simpson's diversity, and no significant difference emerged.

Sequenced patients had shown CD8+CD57+ cell expansion by flow cytometry. Patients had received no therapy at the time of blood sampling. Trimming removed 2 bases from V and 4 bases from J, with 14 bases in between. The CDR3 is 15 residues long. The template used for profiling TCR beta VDJ and CDR3 was genomic DNA. TCRdb passed the reads through MiXCR, listing each CDR3 protein once. The sample contains about 240,000 distinct CDR3 sequences, around 45% of which appear only once. The chain combines TRBV12-3 or TRBV12-4 with TRBJ1-2; no definite D call. The sequencing input was sorted CD4+, CD8+, or CD8+CD57+ T cells (not recorded which) from PBMCs. The source is a human donor with aplastic anemia. CDR3 sequence reads: CASSLLGSSFYGYTF. The CDR3 bases are TGTGCCAGCAGTTTATTGGGCAGCAGCTTCTATGGCTACACCTTC.